A single sample is the source of the 27 T cell receptor beta chains below, sequenced in a study of beta chain features in type 1 diabetes. Study-level points and caveats: Shortening of TCRB CDR3s, moderate but significant, appeared in all four CD4+ subsets of Type 1 diabetes patients.

For these receptors, no antigen is known. Expressed TCRB transcripts got sequenced, as all isolated RNA was reverse transcribed. Measured with immunoSEQ multiplex PCR; TCRdb has only the in-frame clones, and not every one. The sample consists of about 120,000 clones, roughly 17% of them appearing once. Material: central memory CD4+ T cells from blood. The receptors were gathered from a man younger than 45 with type 1 diabetes.

The chain employs TRBV19 and TRBJ2-3; D remains unclear. From germline, CDR1 is LNHDA and CDR2 SQIVND (reference sequence). Trimming pared 8 bases from V and 0 bases from J, leaving 9 bases between. CDR3 size: 13 residues. Written as DNA, the CDR3 is TGTGCCAGTTCATATCCTAGCACAGATACGCAGTATTTT. Amino acid sequence: CASSYPSTDTQYF.

V usage is TRBV18 and J usage is TRBJ1-1; no firm D call. This CDR3 comprises 13 residues. Germline CDR1 is KGHSH and CDR2 is LQKENI. V dropped 3 bases and J dropped 0 bases, with 5 bases sitting between them. The CDR3 DNA sequence: TGTGCCAGCTCACCCGGGGTGAACACTGAAGCTTTCTTT. This gives the protein CASSPGVNTEAFF.

Worth noting for this clone: It may be a read error: a sequence one base away is much more abundant. The rearrangement uses TRBV5-5 and TRBJ2-1; D is unclear. CDR1 SGHKS and CDR2 YYEKEE come from the germline V gene (reference sequence). V lost 3 bases to trimming and J lost 0 bases, with 1 base between them. This CDR3 region has 12 residues. CDR3 DNA: TGTGCCAGCAGCTACTCCTACAATGAGCAGTTCTTC. Translated, it gives CASSYSYNEQFF.

The chain employs TRBV18 and TRBJ2-1; D possibly uses TRBD1 or TRBD2 (5 bases each). Germline V gene sequence: CDR1 KGHSH, CDR2 LQKENI. The CDR3 has 12 amino acids. Deletions cut 4 bases from V and 7 bases from J, with 8 bases between. The CDR3 protein is CASSRGENEQFF. CDR3 DNA sequence: TGTGCCAGCTCACGAGGGGAAAATGAGCAGTTCTTC.

V gene TRBV29-1 combines with J gene TRBJ1-2, with D perhaps TRBD1 (5 bases). The V end lost 1 base, the J end lost 4 bases, and 13 bases lay between the germline ends. The germline gives CDR1 SQVTM, CDR2 ANQGSEA. The CDR3 covers 14 residues. Here the CDR3 DNA reads TGCAGCGTTGAAGGCCGGGGGAAAGGCTATGGCTACACCTTC. Amino acid sequence: CSVEGRGKGYGYTF.

This clone was detected only a few times. This chain uses TRBV2 with TRBJ2-1, with TRBD2 as a possible D gene (6 bases). V was trimmed by 0 bases and J by 9 bases, leaving 9 bases between them. The germline CDR1 and CDR2 sequences are SNHLY and FYNNEI. The CDR3 is 13 amino acids. CDR3: CASSEAPRGEQFF. The CDR3 nucleotides read TGTGCCAGCAGTGAAGCGCCGCGGGGTGAGCAGTTCTTC. The full variable domain, rest sourced from reference TRBV2 and TRBJ2-1, is EPEVTQTPSHQVTQMGQEVILRCVPISNHLYFYWYRQILGQKVEFLVSFYNNEISEKSEIFDDQFSVERPDGSNFTLKIRSTKLEDSAMYFCASSEAPRGEQFFGPGTRLTVL.

This clone appeared many times. V usage is TRBV11-1 and J usage is TRBJ2-3, with D possibly being TRBD2 (5 bases). Germline V CDR1 and CDR2: SGHAT, FQDESV (reference sequence). There are 13 residues in the CDR3. V was cut by 5 bases and J by 5 bases, with 11 bases left in between. The CDR3: CASSPSQEDTQYF. The CDR3 nucleotides read TGTGCCAGCAGCCCTAGCCAGGAAGATACGCAGTATTTT. Looking up the rest from reference TRBV11-1 and TRBJ2-3 gives the full variable domain: EAEVAQSPRYKITEKSQAVAFWCDPISGHATLYWYRQILGQGPELLVQFQDESVVDDSQLPKDRFSAERLKGVDSTLKIQPAELGDSAMYLCASSPSQEDTQYFGPGTRLTVL.

This chain uses TRBV2 with TRBJ2-5; no reliable D call. This CDR3 comprises 13 residues. Trimming removed 7 bases from V and 2 bases from J, with 11 bases in between. Per the germline V gene, CDR1 is SNHLY and CDR2 is FYNNEI. DNA of the CDR3: TGTGCCAGCAATCTAGACTTTCAAGAGACCCAGTACTTC. Encoded protein: CASNLDFQETQYF. Drawing the rest from reference TRBV2 and TRBJ2-5, the complete variable domain is EPEVTQTPSHQVTQMGQEVILRCVPISNHLYFYWYRQILGQKVEFLVSFYNNEISEKSEIFDDQFSVERPDGSNFTLKIRSTKLEDSAMYFCASNLDFQETQYFGPGTRLLVL.

In nucleotides, the CDR3 is TGTGCCAGCAGTTTCGAGTTGCAAGAGACCCAGTACTTC. Amino acid sequence: CASSFELQETQYF. The V and J genes are TRBV7-2 and TRBJ2-5; D gene uncertain. V was shortened by 6 bases and J by 2 bases, with 10 bases between the two germline ends. From germline, CDR1 is SGHTA and CDR2 FQGNSA. CDR3 length equals 13 residues.

The chain carries TRBV27 and TRBJ2-1; perhaps TRBD1 as D (5 bases). CDR1 and CDR2 (germline): MNHEY, SMNVEV (reference sequence). The CDR3 runs 14 residues. V gave up 5 bases and J gave up 3 bases, with 11 bases separating them. The CDR3 here is CASSPQGYYNEQFF. In DNA, the CDR3 is TGTGCCAGCAGTCCGCAGGGATACTACAATGAGCAGTTCTTC.

The sample holds a few counts of this clone. The V and J genes are TRBV2 and TRBJ2-1, with D hard to call. The CDR3 loop spans 14 amino acids. From germline, CDR1 is SNHLY and CDR2 FYNNEI. V gave up 5 bases and J gave up 1 base, with 9 bases separating them. CDR3 in amino acids: CASSWTSSYNEQFF. CDR3 bases: TGTGCCAGCAGTTGGACCTCGTCCTACAATGAGCAGTTCTTC.

This clone was found a few times. This chain joins TRBV7-2 and TRBJ2-6; the match to TRBD1 covers 9 bases. The trim removed 4 bases at V and 4 bases at J, leaving 11 bases unmatched. This CDR3 has 18 amino acids. Germline CDR1 reads SGHTA; CDR2 reads FQGNSA. The CDR3: CASSSGTGTPLGANVLTF. Here the CDR3 DNA reads TGTGCCAGCAGCTCTGGGACAGGGACCCCTCTGGGGGCCAACGTCCTGACTTTC.

The chain recombines TRBV4-3 with TRBJ1-1; tentatively, D is TRBD1 (5 bases). In germline, CDR1 is LGHNA, CDR2 YSLEER. V gave up 0 bases and J gave up 0 bases, with 11 bases separating them. This CDR3 spans 16 amino acids. CDR3: CASSQDPTALNTEAFF. As DNA, the CDR3 is TGCGCCAGCAGCCAAGATCCGACAGCTCTGAACACTGAAGCTTTCTTT.

This clone was recorded a few times. The genes are TRBV7-2 and TRBJ1-4; D is possibly TRBD1 (5 bases). The CDR3 is 17 amino acids. Deletions cut 6 bases from V and 7 bases from J, with 24 bases between. CDR1 and CDR2 (germline): SGHTA, FQGNSA. CDR3 nucleotide sequence: TGTGCCAGCAGGAGGGGCGGGCCGCGGGGCGCGGGTGAAAAACTGTTTTTT. Residues: CASRRGGPRGAGEKLFF.

This clone occurred a few times. V usage is TRBV7-9 and J usage is TRBJ2-1, with D unresolved. V lost 2 bases and J 4 bases, leaving 12 bases between the germline ends. CDR3 length: 15 residues. Germline lookup yields CDR1 SEHNR and CDR2 FQNEAQ (reference sequence). This CDR3 reads CASSLNSPAYNEQFF. DNA of the CDR3: TGTGCCAGCAGCTTAAATTCCCCAGCTTACAATGAGCAGTTCTTC.

The chain links TRBV12-5 to TRBJ2-1; D perhaps matches TRBD2 (5 bases). With 6 bases removed from V and 7 bases from J, the gap between germline ends came to 19 bases. This CDR3 is built from 15 residues. Germline CDR1 reads LGHNT; CDR2 reads FRNRAP. CDR3 residues: CASGPVVLEGNEQFF. The CDR3 region has the DNA TGTGCTAGTGGCCCTGTTGTGCTAGAGGGAAATGAGCAGTTCTTC.

This chain connects TRBV5-1 to TRBJ1-2, with D maybe TRBD1 (6 bases). V lost 0 bases and J 3 bases, leaving 15 bases between the germline ends. The CDR3 covers 16 residues. Germline assignment: CDR1 SGHRS and CDR2 YFSETQ. The CDR3: CASSLEGTHLDYGYTF. For the CDR3, the DNA is TGCGCCAGCAGCTTGGAAGGGACACACCTCGACTATGGCTACACCTTC.

This clone was seen only a few times. CDR3 in amino acids: CASSLVAGDTEAFF. The CDR3 nucleotides read TGTGCCAGCAGCTTAGTCGCAGGGGACACTGAAGCTTTCTTT. J is TRBJ1-1 and V is TRBV7-9, with D tentatively TRBD1 (6 bases). There are 14 residues in the CDR3. Germline CDR1 and CDR2: SEHNR and FQNEAQ (reference sequence). Trimming removed 1 base at V and 3 bases at J, with 9 bases between.

Comments on this clone: Other DNA sequences within the sample encode an identical CDR3. V usage is TRBV18 and J usage is TRBJ2-1; TRBD1 or TRBD2 may be the D gene (5 bases each). CDR3 length: 13 amino acids. CDR1 and CDR2 from the germline V gene are KGHSH and LQKENI. V dropped 3 bases and J dropped 7 bases, with 10 bases sitting between them. In nucleotides, the CDR3 is TGTGCCAGCTCACCGCCGGGGCAGAATGAGCAGTTCTTC. Amino acids: CASSPPGQNEQFF.

V is TRBV29-1 and J is TRBJ1-2, with a weak D call TRBD1 (6 bases). The CDR3 covers 11 residues. Looked up from germline, CDR1 is SQVTM and CDR2 is ANQGSEA. Between the trimmed V and J ends, which lost 6 bases and 8 bases, there was a span of 13 bases. The CDR3 nucleotides read TGCAGCGTAACAGGGTCGGAAGGCTACACCTTC. Its protein is CSVTGSEGYTF.

On this clone itself: No DNA is shown, since the ends of the CDR3 on it are uncertain; the CDR3 is the one TCRdb lists. This chain links TRBV10-2 with TRBJ1-2; TRBD1, the table's D call, lacks a check against the DNA. The CDR3 spans 16 amino acids, including both terminal residues. Looked up from germline, CDR1 is WSHSY and CDR2 is SAAADI. The CDR3 region is CASRPTVAGGDYGYTF.

This clone was seen a few times. This chain connects TRBV7-3 to TRBJ2-3, with D possibly matching TRBD2 (6 bases). The CDR3 runs to 16 residues. Germline loops: CDR1 SGHTA, CDR2 FQGTGA. V lost 5 bases, J lost 4 bases, and 19 bases lay in between. The CDR3 bases are TGTGCCAGCAGCACGGGACTCGTGTTGGGCGCAGATACGCAGTATTTT. Translating gives CASSTGLVLGADTQYF.

In its sample, this clone was seen a few times. This chain connects TRBV6-5 to TRBJ1-2, with a tentative D call TRBD1 (6 bases). V gave up 6 bases and J gave up 2 bases, with 10 bases separating them. The CDR3 length is 13 residues. CDR1 and CDR2 (germline): MNHEY, SVGAGI. The CDR3 is CASRMDRNYGYTF. CDR3 in DNA: TGTGCCAGCAGGATGGACAGAAACTATGGCTACACCTTC.

The chain recombines TRBV30 with TRBJ1-2; the D is unclear. With 2 bases removed from V and 5 bases from J, the gap between germline ends came to 24 bases. This CDR3 contains 17 residues. CDR1 and CDR2 from the germline V gene are GTSNPN and SVGIG (reference sequence). The CDR3 sequence is CAWSSLRRTLVGYGYTF. The CDR3 nucleotides are TGTGCCTGGAGTTCCCTTAGGCGGACTTTAGTGGGATATGGCTACACCTTC.

This rearrangement joins TRBV9 to TRBJ1-1, with D possibly matching TRBD1 (6 bases). The CDR3 spans 20 residues. Between the trimmed V and J ends, which lost 0 bases and 1 base, there was a span of 25 bases. Looked up from germline, CDR1 is SGDLS and CDR2 is YYNGEE. The CDR3 DNA follows: TGTGCCAGCAGCGTAGTAGGCCCCAGGGGAGTGCGAGATCGGAACACTGAAGCTTTCTTT. The encoded protein is CASSVVGPRGVRDRNTEAFF.

The rearrangement uses TRBV7-9 and TRBJ1-4; D gene unclear. The CDR3 contains 13 residues. Trimming took 2 bases from V and 3 from J, leaving 4 bases between them. Per germline, CDR1 SEHNR and CDR2 FQNEAQ (reference sequence). In nucleotides, the CDR3 is TGTGCCAGCAGCTTACTGGCTAATGAAAAACTGTTTTTT. Protein: CASSLLANEKLFF.

The rearrangement uses TRBV5-1 and TRBJ1-1; no firm D call. Germline CDR1 SGHRS, CDR2 YFSETQ. Between the trimmed V and J ends, which lost 6 bases and 3 bases, there was a span of 6 bases. The CDR3 runs to 11 residues. The CDR3 reads CASTMDTEAFF. In nucleotides, the CDR3 is TGCGCCAGCACCATGGACACTGAAGCTTTCTTT.